This entry lists 29 T cell receptor beta chains sequenced from one sample in a study of identical twins. TCRdb processed the 5' RACE reads anew with MiXCR; each CDR3 protein has one entry. The sample consists of about 720,000 distinct CDR3 sequences, 8.6% of them appearing once. The sample also formed part of further work on yellow fever vaccine responses in identical twins.

The sample comprised PBMCs. The source is a woman between 18 and 30 years old in good health.

In its sample, this clonotype was seen a few times. The chain employs TRBV2 and TRBJ2-4; 7 bases are a match to TRBD2. The J segment lost 0 bases and the V segment lost 8 bases, leaving 4 bases of the junction unmatched. CDR1 is SNHLY, CDR2 FYNNEI, per germline. The length of the CDR3 is 14 residues. The CDR3 bases are TGTGCCAGCGAGCGGGGACTAGCCAAAAACATTCAGTACTTC. Translating gives CASERGLAKNIQYF.

J is TRBJ2-7 and V is TRBV29-1, with TRBD2 matching 10 bases. The CDR3 is 13 amino acids. The germline gives CDR1 SQVTM, CDR2 ANQGSEA. With V trimmed by 6 bases and J by 3 bases, 5 bases remained unmatched. The CDR3 spells CSVRTSGFYEQYF. The CDR3, as DNA: TGCAGCGTCCGGACTAGCGGCTTCTACGAGCAGTACTTC.

This clonotype has a handful of counts. V and J are TRBV12-3 or TRBV12-4 and TRBJ2-1; D is undetermined. The ends were cut back, 5 bases at V and 7 bases at J, with 15 bases in the middle. The CDR3 sequence is 14 residues long. The CDR3 here is CASSRSPVPNEQFF. The CDR3 DNA follows: TGTGCCAGCAGTCGTAGCCCGGTACCTAATGAGCAGTTCTTC.

The CDR3 spells CASSYDRYGYTF. The CDR3 coding sequence is TGCGCCAGCAGCTACGACAGATATGGCTACACCTTC. This sequence joins TRBV5-1 and TRBJ1-2; weak D call: TRBD1 (5 bases). Trimming removed 3 bases from V and 5 bases from J, with 8 bases in between. CDR1 SGHRS and CDR2 YFSETQ come from the germline V gene. This CDR3 region has 12 residues.

There are a few counts of this clonotype. V gene TRBV28 combines with J gene TRBJ2-1; D is perhaps TRBD1 (6 bases). The CDR3 has 16 residues. Trimming took 7 bases from V and 1 from J, leaving 17 bases between them. Germline CDR1 is MDHEN and CDR2 is SYDVKM. The CDR3 DNA reads as TGTGCCAGCACTTCTGACAGGAAGGGGTCCTACAATGAGCAGTTCTTC. It yields the protein CASTSDRKGSYNEQFF.

The rearrangement links TRBV24-1 to TRBJ2-2; D ambiguous. CDR3 size: 16 residues. Germline V lookup: CDR1 KGHDR, CDR2 SFDVKD. Trimming pared 1 base from V and 5 bases from J, leaving 13 bases between. The CDR3 is CATSDFPVSGTGELFF. CDR3 DNA sequence: TGTGCCACCAGTGATTTTCCGGTATCGGGTACCGGGGAGCTGTTTTTT.

This clonotype was seen once. The CDR3 DNA reads TGTGCCAGCAGCTTAGAGGACGACAACACAGATACGCAGTATTTT. It encodes CASSLEDDNTDTQYF. The genes are TRBV7-6 and TRBJ2-3; D is unclear. CDR1 is SGHVS and CDR2 is FNYEAQ in the germline V gene. Trimming pared 1 base from V and 2 bases from J, leaving 10 bases between. The CDR3 is 15 amino acids.

This clonotype was picked up a small number of times. The V gene is TRBV6-2 or TRBV6-3, the J gene TRBJ1-4, with D tentatively TRBD1 (5 bases). This CDR3 is built from 14 residues. With 11 bases removed from V and 8 bases from J, the gap between germline ends came to 21 bases. Germline CDR1 reads MNHEY; CDR2 reads SVGEGT. The DNA for the CDR3 is TGTGCCGCAAGATCCGGGACTTGGACCGAAAAACTGTTTTTT. It specifies CAARSGTWTEKLFF.

This clonotype came up many times. The chain joins TRBV7-2 to TRBJ2-2; D gene uncertain. Germline CDR1 reads SGHTA; CDR2 reads FQGNSA. This CDR3 has 14 amino acids. The germline V and J ends were trimmed by 1 base and 1 base, with 4 bases remaining between them. The CDR3 bases are TGTGCCAGCAGCTTAGTTATGAACACCGGGGAGCTGTTTTTT. Translation: CASSLVMNTGELFF.

This clonotype was counted between two and nine times. The CDR3 coding sequence is TGTGCCAGCAGCCCCCCCAACAGGGTTAACACCGGGGAGCTGTTTTTT. Amino acids: CASSPPNRVNTGELFF. The rearrangement uses TRBV7-8 and TRBJ2-2, with a weak D call TRBD1 (6 bases). Trimming removed 5 bases from V and 2 bases from J, with 15 bases in between. CDR1 is SGHVS, CDR2 FQNEAQ, per germline. The CDR3 runs to 16 residues.

There are many counts of this clonotype. V and J are TRBV9 and TRBJ2-1; D not certain. The CDR3 is made up of 13 amino acids. Germline V gene data show CDR1 as SGDLS and CDR2 as YYNGEE. With 1 base removed from V and 2 bases from J, the gap between germline ends came to 4 bases. The CDR3, as DNA: TGTGCCAGCAGCGTATCCCCCTACAATGAGCAGTTCTTC. Amino acids: CASSVSPYNEQFF.

This clonotype was detected many times. The chain joins TRBV19 to TRBJ2-2, with 7 bases lining up with TRBD2. The CDR3 is made up of 13 amino acids. Germline-derived CDR1 and CDR2 are LNHDA and SQIVND (reference sequence). The junction had 0 bases not matched to a gene; V was cut back by 3 bases and J by 5 bases. The chain's CDR3 is CASSISGTGELFF. The CDR3 nucleotides are TGTGCCAGTAGTATTAGCGGGACCGGGGAGCTGTTTTTT.

CDR3 in DNA: TGTGCCAGCAGCTCCAAAAAAAGCTACGAGCAGTACTTC. This codes for CASSSKKSYEQYF. The chain combines TRBV7-9 with TRBJ2-7, with D uncertain. V was trimmed by 4 bases and J by 3 bases, leaving 10 bases between them. The CDR3 extends over 13 amino acids. Germline-derived CDR1 and CDR2 are SEHNR and FQNEAQ (reference sequence).

The chain has TRBV11-1 and TRBJ2-1; 7 bases fit TRBD2. This CDR3 comprises 15 residues. Germline trimming cut 1 base from V and 5 bases from J; bases unmatched to any gene: 5. Germline-derived CDR1 and CDR2 are SGHAT and FQDESV (reference sequence). The CDR3 reads CASSLGPGLNNEQFF. In DNA, the CDR3 is TGTGCCAGCAGCTTAGGGCCGGGACTAAACAATGAGCAGTTCTTC.

The J gene is TRBJ2-3, the V gene TRBV11-2, with 8 bases aligning to TRBD1. The germline V gene encodes CDR1 SGHAT and CDR2 FQNNGV. This CDR3 has 15 amino acids. V lost 5 bases and J lost 5; bases outside the gene matches: 9. In nucleotides, the CDR3 is TGTGCCAGCAGCGATTGGGACAGGCGTAAAGATACGCAGTATTTT. Encoded protein: CASSDWDRRKDTQYF.

The genes are TRBV3-1 and TRBJ2-7; D remains ambiguous. The V and J ends lost 4 bases and 5 bases respectively, with 9 bases between them. In germline, CDR1 is LGHDT, CDR2 YNNKEL (reference sequence). The CDR3 runs to 12 residues. The CDR3 bases are TGTGCCAGCAGCCCCGAGAAGGACGAGCAGTACTTC. Its protein is CASSPEKDEQYF.

Regarding this clonotype: An end of the junction does not agree with germline; a read error may underlie this. This sequence joins TRBV6-4 and TRBJ2-1, with 16 bases identical to TRBD2. The germline V gene has CDR1 MRHNA and CDR2 SNTAGT. The CDR3 sequence is 19 residues long. CDR3 DNA sequence: TGTGCCTGCAGACCCTCCGGGACTAGCGGGGGGGTTTCCTACAATGAGCAGTTCTTC. Amino acid sequence: CACRPSGTSGGVSYNEQFF.

The chain is built from TRBV20-1 and TRBJ2-6; D is unclear. The germline V and J ends were trimmed by 3 bases and 4 bases, with 10 bases remaining between them. CDR1 and CDR2 from the germline V gene are DFQATT and SNEGSKA (reference sequence). The CDR3 covers 14 residues. The CDR3 DNA is TGCAGTGCTAGGGTCTATGCCGGGGCCAACGTCCTGACTTTC. Protein sequence: CSARVYAGANVLTF.

The chain employs TRBV19 and TRBJ2-7; D is unresolved. The CDR3 is made up of 14 amino acids. Germline CDR1 and CDR2: LNHDA and SQIVND (reference sequence). V was pared by 4 bases and J by 2 bases, with 12 bases between. The CDR3 protein is CASSTLPFAYEQYF. CDR3 bases: TGTGCCAGTAGTACACTTCCTTTCGCCTACGAGCAGTACTTC.

This clonotype has more than one count but fewer than ten. Compared with germline, one end of the junction differs, possibly owing to a read error. The J gene is TRBJ1-3, the V gene TRBV12-3 or TRBV12-4; D perhaps matches TRBD1 (5 bases). The CDR3 covers 14 residues. CDR3 region: CASSSGGSGSTIYF. For the CDR3, the DNA is TGTGCCAGCAGTTCTGGGGGATCTGGAAGCACCATATATTTT.

This clonotype turned up a few times. This chain joins TRBV2 and TRBJ1-6, with 8 bases fitting TRBD1. The CDR3 has 16 amino acids. Germline trimming cut 6 bases from V and 0 bases from J; bases unmatched to any gene: 4. Germline V gene data show CDR1 as SNHLY and CDR2 as FYNNEI. CDR3 sequence reads: CASRPDRGSYNSPLHF. The DNA for the CDR3 is TGTGCCAGCAGACCCGACAGGGGCTCCTATAATTCACCCCTCCACTTT. Together with reference TRBV2 and TRBJ1-6, the CDR3 gives the full variable domain: EPEVTQTPSHQVTQMGQEVILRCVPISNHLYFYWYRQILGQKVEFLVSFYNNEISEKSEIFDDQFSVERPDGSNFTLKIRSTKLEDSAMYFCASRPDRGSYNSPLHFGNGTRLTVT.

The V and J genes are TRBV28 and TRBJ2-1; TRBD2 aligns across 14 bases. The germline V gene has CDR1 MDHEN and CDR2 SYDVKM. The CDR3 sequence is 16 residues long. The V and J ends lost 6 bases and 7 bases, in that order; junction bases with no gene match: 8. The CDR3 nucleotides are TGTGCCAGCAGCCCAGGGACTAGCGGGAGATCAAATGAGCAGTTCTTC. Translation gives CASSPGTSGRSNEQFF.

Only a few counts were recorded for this clonotype. For the CDR3, the DNA is TGTGCCACCTGGGGAGGAGGGTACAATGAGCAGTTCTTC. It specifies CATWGGGYNEQFF. The chain carries TRBV24-1 and TRBJ2-1, with D perhaps matching TRBD2 (6 bases). V was clipped by 9 bases and J by 4 bases, with 12 bases between them. Germline CDR1 KGHDR, CDR2 SFDVKD. This CDR3 has 13 residues.

This clonotype was counted a few times. The V gene is TRBV13, the J gene TRBJ1-3, with no clear D. The CDR3 extends over 14 amino acids. V lost 2 bases and J lost 0, with 5 bases in between. Germline CDR1 is PRHDT and CDR2 is FYEKMQ (reference sequence). Written as DNA, the CDR3 is TGTGCCAGCAGCTTACGCAGCTCTGGAAACACCATATATTTT. It is translated as CASSLRSSGNTIYF. Filled out from reference TRBV13 and TRBJ1-3, the complete variable domain reads AAGVIQSPRHLIKEKRETATLKCYPIPRHDTVYWYQQGPGQDPQFLISFYEKMQSDKGSIPDRFSAQQFSDYHSELNMSSLELGDSALYFCASSLRSSGNTIYFGEGSWLTVV.

The V gene is TRBV4-2, the J gene TRBJ1-2; tentative D call: TRBD1 (5 bases). Trimming took 8 bases from V and 6 from J, leaving 13 bases between them. Germline V CDR1 and CDR2: LGHNA, YNFKEQ. The CDR3 runs 12 residues. The chain's CDR3 is CASEGREDGYTF. CDR3 nucleotide sequence: TGTGCCAGCGAGGGCAGGGAAGATGGCTACACCTTC.

This clonotype was counted between two and nine times. J is TRBJ2-7 and V is TRBV7-8, with 8 bases that match TRBD2. The CDR3 sequence is 16 residues long. Trimming removed 1 base from V and 4 bases from J; junction bases left unmatched: 9. CDR1 is SGHVS, CDR2 FQNEAQ, per germline. CDR3 DNA: TGTGCCAGCAGCTTAGAGGCTAGCGGGTCTTTATACGAGCAGTACTTC. This translates into CASSLEASGSLYEQYF.

Ten or more counts support this clonotype. The chain employs TRBV25-1 and TRBJ2-2, with 9 nucleotides matching TRBD1. CDR1 MGHDK and CDR2 SYGVNS come from the germline V gene. This CDR3 is built from 13 residues. Trimming took 6 bases from V and 5 from J; bases not matched to a gene: 1. The CDR3, as DNA: TGTGCCAGCAGAGACAGGGGGACCGGGGAGCTGTTTTTT. Its translation is CASRDRGTGELFF.

This clonotype has just a few counts. The chain employs TRBV7-2 and TRBJ2-3; TRBD2 agrees at 9 bases. The CDR3 has 14 residues. The ends lost 7 bases at V and 4 bases at J; junction bases unmatched: 6. Germline CDR1 and CDR2: SGHTA and FQGNSA. CDR3 DNA: TGTGCCAGCACCCGCCTAGCGGGATCAGATACGCAGTATTTT. Protein: CASTRLAGSDTQYF.

The chain couples TRBV25-1 to TRBJ2-3; 7 bases align to TRBD1. The length of the CDR3 is 15 residues. V lost 7 bases, J lost 2 bases, and 9 bases stayed unmatched. CDR1 is MGHDK and CDR2 is SYGVNS in the germline V gene. In nucleotides, the CDR3 is TGTGCCAGCATTCGGGACAGCCTCCACACAGATACGCAGTATTTT. Protein sequence: CASIRDSLHTDTQYF.